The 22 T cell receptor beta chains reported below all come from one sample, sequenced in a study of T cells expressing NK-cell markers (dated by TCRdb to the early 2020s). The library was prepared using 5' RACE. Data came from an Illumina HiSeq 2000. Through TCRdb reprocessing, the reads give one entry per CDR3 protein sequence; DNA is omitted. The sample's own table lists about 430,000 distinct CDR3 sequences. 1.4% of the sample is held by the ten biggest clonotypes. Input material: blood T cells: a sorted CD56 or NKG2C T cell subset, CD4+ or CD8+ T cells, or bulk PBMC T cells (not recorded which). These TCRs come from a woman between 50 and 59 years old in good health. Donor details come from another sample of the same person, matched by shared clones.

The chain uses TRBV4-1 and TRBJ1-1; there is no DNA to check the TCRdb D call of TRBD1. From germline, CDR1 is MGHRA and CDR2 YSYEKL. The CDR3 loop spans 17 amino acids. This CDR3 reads CASSQVTGAHLGTEAFF.

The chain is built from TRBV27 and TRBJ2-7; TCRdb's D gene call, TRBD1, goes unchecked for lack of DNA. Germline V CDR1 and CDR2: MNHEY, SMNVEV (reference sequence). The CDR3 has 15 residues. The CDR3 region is CASSPYSTGIYEQYF.

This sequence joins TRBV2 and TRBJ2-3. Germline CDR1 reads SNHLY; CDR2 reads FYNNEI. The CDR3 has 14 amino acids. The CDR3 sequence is CASSGLGSGYTQYF.

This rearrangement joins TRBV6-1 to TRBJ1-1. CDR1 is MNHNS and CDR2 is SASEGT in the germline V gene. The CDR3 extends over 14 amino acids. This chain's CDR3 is CASSVNIGNTEAFF.

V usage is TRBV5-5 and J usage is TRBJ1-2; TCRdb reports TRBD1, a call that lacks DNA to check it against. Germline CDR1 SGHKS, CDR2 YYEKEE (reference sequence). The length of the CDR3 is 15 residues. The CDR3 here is CASSSYRDANYGYTF.

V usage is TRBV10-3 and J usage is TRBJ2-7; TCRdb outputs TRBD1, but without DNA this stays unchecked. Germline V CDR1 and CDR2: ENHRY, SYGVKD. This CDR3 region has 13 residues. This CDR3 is CAISPWLNDEQYF.

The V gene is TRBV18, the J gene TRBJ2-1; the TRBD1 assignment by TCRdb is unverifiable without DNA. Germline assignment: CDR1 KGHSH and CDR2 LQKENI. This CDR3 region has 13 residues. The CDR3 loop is CASSPGGNNEQFF.

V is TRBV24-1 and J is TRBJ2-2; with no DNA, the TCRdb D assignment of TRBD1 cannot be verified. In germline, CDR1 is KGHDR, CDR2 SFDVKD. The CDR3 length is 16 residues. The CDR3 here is CATSDLVRVGTGELFF.

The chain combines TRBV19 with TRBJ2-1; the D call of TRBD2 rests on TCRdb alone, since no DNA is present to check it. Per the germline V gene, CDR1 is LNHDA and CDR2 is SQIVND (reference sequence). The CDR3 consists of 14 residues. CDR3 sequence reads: CASSIRLAGGEQFF.

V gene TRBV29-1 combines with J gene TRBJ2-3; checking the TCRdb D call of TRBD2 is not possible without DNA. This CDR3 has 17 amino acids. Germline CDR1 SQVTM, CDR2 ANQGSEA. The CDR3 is CSVEEVGVLAGGDTQYF.

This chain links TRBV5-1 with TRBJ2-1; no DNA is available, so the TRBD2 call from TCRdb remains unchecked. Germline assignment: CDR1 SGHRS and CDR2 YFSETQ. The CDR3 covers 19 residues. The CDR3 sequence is CASSKGLAGNGLSYNEQFF.

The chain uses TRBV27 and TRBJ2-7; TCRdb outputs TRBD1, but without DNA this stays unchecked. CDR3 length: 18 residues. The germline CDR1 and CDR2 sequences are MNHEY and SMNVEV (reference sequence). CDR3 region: CASSLNRLRLGTGGEQYF.

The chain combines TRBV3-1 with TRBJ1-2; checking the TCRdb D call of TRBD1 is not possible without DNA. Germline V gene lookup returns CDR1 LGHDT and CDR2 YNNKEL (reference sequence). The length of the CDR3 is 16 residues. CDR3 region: CASSHVGQPPNYGYTF.

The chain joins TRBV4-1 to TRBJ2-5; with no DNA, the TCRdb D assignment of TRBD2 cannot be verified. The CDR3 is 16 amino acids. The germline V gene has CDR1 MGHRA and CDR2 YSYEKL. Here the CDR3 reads CASSPHSSGTQETQYF.

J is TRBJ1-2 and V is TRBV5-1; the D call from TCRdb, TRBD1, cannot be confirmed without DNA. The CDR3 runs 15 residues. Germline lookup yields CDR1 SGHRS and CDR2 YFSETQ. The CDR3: CASSTGDKGVHGYTF.

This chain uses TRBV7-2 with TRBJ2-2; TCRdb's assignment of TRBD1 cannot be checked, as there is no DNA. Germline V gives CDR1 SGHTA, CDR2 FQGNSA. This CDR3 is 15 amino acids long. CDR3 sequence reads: CASSPSVLSTGELFF.

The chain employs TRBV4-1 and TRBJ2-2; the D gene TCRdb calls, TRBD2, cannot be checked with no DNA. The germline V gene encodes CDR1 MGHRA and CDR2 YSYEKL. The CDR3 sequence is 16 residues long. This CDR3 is CASSQVVGVDTGELFF.

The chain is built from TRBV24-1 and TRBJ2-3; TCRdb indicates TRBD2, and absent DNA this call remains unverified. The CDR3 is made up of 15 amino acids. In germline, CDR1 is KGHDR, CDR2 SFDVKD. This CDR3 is CATSGQAGGRVTQYF.

The chain's CDR3 is CSARQRGLKHTDTQYF. The genes are TRBV20-1 and TRBJ2-3; TCRdb's assignment of TRBD2 cannot be checked, as there is no DNA. The CDR3 runs to 16 residues. Germline loops: CDR1 DFQATT, CDR2 SNEGSKA (reference sequence).

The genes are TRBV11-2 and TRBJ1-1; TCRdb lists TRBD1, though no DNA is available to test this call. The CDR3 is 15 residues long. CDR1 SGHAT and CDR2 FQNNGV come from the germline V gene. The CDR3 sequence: CASSTSRGTEKVAFF.

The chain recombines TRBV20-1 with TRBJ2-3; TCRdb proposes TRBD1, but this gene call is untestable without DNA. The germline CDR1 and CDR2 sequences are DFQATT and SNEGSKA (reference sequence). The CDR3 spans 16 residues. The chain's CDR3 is CSARDAGGESTDTQYF.

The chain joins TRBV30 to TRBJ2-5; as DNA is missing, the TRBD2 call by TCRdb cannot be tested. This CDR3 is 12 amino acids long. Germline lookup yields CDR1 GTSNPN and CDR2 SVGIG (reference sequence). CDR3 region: CASGVAGETQYF.